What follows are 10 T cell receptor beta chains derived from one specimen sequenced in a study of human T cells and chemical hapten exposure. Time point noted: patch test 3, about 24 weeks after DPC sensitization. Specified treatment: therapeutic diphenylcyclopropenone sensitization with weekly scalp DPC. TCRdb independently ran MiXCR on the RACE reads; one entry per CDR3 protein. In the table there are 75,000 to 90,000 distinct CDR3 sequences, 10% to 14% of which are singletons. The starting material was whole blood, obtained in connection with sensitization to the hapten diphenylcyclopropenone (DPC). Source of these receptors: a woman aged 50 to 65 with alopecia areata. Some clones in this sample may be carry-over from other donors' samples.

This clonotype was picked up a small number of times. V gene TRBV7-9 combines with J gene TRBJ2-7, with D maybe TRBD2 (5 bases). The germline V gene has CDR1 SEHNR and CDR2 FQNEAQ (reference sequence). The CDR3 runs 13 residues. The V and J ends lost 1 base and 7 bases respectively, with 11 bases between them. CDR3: CASSLVEAAEQYF. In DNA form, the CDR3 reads TGTGCCAGCAGCTTAGTGGAGGCGGCAGAGCAGTACTTC. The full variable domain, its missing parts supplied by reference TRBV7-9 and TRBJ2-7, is DTGVSQNPRHKITKRGQNVTFRCDPISEHNRLYWYRQTLGQGPEFLTYFQNEAQLEKSRLLSDRFSAERPKGSFSTLEIQRTEQGDSAMYLCASSLVEAAEQYFGPGTRLTVT.

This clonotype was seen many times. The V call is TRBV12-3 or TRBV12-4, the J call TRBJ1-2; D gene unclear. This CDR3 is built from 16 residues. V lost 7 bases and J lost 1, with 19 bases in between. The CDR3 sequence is CASTLGRGNFNYGYTF. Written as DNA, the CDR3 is TGTGCCAGCACCCTTGGCCGTGGCAACTTTAACTATGGCTACACCTTC.

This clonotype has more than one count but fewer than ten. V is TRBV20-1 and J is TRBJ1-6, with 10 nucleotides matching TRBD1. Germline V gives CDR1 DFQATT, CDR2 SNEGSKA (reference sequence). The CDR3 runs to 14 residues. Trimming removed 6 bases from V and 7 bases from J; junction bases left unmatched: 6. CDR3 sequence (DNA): TGCAGTGCCCCGAGGACAGGGGGAAATTCACCCCTCCACTTT. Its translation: CSAPRTGGNSPLHF.

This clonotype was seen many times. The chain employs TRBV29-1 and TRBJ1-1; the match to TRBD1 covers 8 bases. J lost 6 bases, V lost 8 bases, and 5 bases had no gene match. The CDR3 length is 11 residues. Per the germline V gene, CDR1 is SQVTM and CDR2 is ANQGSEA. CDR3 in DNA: TGCAGCTTAGACAGGGGAGCTGAAGCTTTCTTT. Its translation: CSLDRGAEAFF.

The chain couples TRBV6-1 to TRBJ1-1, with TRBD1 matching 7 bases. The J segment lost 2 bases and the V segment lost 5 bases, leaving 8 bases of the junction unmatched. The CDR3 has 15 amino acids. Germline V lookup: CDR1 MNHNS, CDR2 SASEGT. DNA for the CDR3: TGTGCCAGCAGTACACACAGGGGCCGAAACACTGAAGCTTTCTTT. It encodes CASSTHRGRNTEAFF.

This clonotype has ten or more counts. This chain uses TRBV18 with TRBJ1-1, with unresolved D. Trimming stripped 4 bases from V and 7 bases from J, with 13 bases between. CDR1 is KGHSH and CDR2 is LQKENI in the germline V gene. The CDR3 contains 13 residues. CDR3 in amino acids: CASSLDYTDEAFF. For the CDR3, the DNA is TGTGCCAGCTCACTCGATTACACCGATGAAGCTTTCTTT.

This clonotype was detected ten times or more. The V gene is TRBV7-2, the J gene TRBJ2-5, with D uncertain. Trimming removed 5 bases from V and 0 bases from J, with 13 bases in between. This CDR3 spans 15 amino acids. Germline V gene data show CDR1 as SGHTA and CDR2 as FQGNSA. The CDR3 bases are TGTGCCAGCAGCCCCCGTGGAGCCTACCAAGAGACCCAGTACTTC. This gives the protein CASSPRGAYQETQYF.

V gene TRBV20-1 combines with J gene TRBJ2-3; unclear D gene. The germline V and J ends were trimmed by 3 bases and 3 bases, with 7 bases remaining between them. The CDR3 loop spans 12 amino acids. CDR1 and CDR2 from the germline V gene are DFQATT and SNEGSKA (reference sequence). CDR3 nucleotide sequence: TGCAGTGCTAGCGAGTTGACAGATACGCAGTATTTT. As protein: CSASELTDTQYF.

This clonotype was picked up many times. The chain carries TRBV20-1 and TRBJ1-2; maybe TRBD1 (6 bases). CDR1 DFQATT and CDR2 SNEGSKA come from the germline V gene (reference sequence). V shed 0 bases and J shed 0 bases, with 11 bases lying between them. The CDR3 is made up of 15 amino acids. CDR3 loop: CSARDRGRTNYGYTF. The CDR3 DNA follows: TGCAGTGCTAGAGATCGGGGGCGAACTAACTATGGCTACACCTTC.

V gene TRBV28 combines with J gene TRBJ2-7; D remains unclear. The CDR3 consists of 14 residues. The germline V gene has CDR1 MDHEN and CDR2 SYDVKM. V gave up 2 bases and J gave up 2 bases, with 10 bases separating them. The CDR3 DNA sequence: TGTGCCAGCAGTTTACCACACCTGACCTACGAGCAGTACTTC. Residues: CASSLPHLTYEQYF.